A single TCR beta chain is shown here with its context. The target antigen is unknown. The data were taken from a study of T cell responses to AZD1222 COVID-19 vaccine. Looking at the study overall: The study pooled second doses at about 4 or about 12 weeks. Study-wide results and limits: Seropositive at baseline were only 5 to 7 AZD1222 recipients. All repertoire sampling was performed exclusively after the peak T cell response. Possibly, clonal diversity was underestimated; donors were largely white British and included more females.

The V end was cut by 0 bases, the J end by 3 bases, with 9 bases between. This CDR3 region has 15 residues. CDR1 and CDR2 (germline): MGHRA, YSYEKL. Method: immunoSEQ multiplex PCR; TCRdb's copy keeps in-frame clones and lacks some. The table lists more than 150,000 clones, approximately 90% of them singletons, with 5% to 7% in the top ten. The source of this sequence is an adult in good health. The sample here was peripheral blood, taken on day 0 of AZD1222 vaccination. The chain recombines TRBV4-1 with TRBJ1-5, with D unclear. CDR3: CASSQERRVNQPQHF. DNA of the CDR3: TGCGCCAGCAGCCAAGAACGACGGGTCAATCAGCCCCAGCATTTT.